This TCR beta chain was documented in a study of beta chain features in type 1 diabetes. General observations from the study: In patients and controls equally, PCR might favor templates that are shorter. Shortening of TCRB CDR3s, moderate but significant, appeared in all four CD4+ subsets of Type 1 diabetes patients.

The single heparinised draw taken from each donor contained approximately 100 mL of blood on average. Central memory, naive, regulatory and stem cell-like memory CD4+ cells were sorted by CD45RO/CCR7/CD25/CD127/CD95/CD27. In this sample, this clone turned up a few times. Antigen: not known. Isolated RNA was reverse transcribed in full, so expressed TCRB transcripts were sequenced. The assay was immunoSEQ multiplex PCR, and TCRdb's table has in-frame clones only and misses some. This sample has about 180,000 clones, with approximately 8.4% found just once. From germline, CDR1 is MNHNS and CDR2 SASEGT. This CDR3 contains 14 residues. V shed 3 bases and J shed 5 bases, with 10 bases lying between them.

What was sequenced was central memory CD4+ T cells from blood. The sequence came from a man aged 18 to 35 with type 1 diabetes. J is TRBJ2-2 and V is TRBV6-1; D is possibly TRBD1 (6 bases). The CDR3 DNA reads as TGTGCCAGCAGTGATACAGGGCTGACCGGGGAGCTGTTTTTT. This translates into CASSDTGLTGELFF.